The sequence of this T cell receptor beta chain was determined in a study of graft-versus-host responses after intestinal transplantation (dated by TCRdb to the early 2020s). Regarding the complete study: Recipients received multivisceral, liver-intestinal, or isolated intestinal transplants. Instead of going to the commercial service, samples from a few later patients were sequenced in-house on an Illumina MiSeq and processed with MiXCR. Every recipient was given anti-thymocyte globulin induction, then maintenance tacrolimus and steroids for roughly three years. Alloreactive clones were identified by sequencing pre-transplant mixed lymphocyte reaction products and comparing these products with unstimulated pre-transplant donor and recipient T cells. The cohort enrolled 20 to 30 intestinal transplant recipients, one of whom was a retransplant, and 3 patients without pretransplant specimens were excluded. A peak of at least 4% donor T cells among recipient peripheral blood mononuclear cells was the definition used for donor T cell macrochimerism. Bulk TCR-beta CDR3 sequencing was used to track graft-versus-host and host-versus-graft alloreactive T cell clones in the graft, circulation and bone marrow after intestinal transplantation. The paper as a whole reports these results and caveats: GvH clones were detected in recipient bone marrow, and some appeared earlier in ileal mucosa or blood, consistent with an intestinal mucosal origin. In patients with donor T cell macrochimerism, the allografts had high GvH to HvG T cell clonal ratios. Early after transplant, peak levels of circulating GvH clones were associated with declines in HvG clones. The conclusions were limited by the relatively low number and heterogeneity of the intestinal transplant patients.

This specimen's time point label, per the study, means: cells obtained before transplantation from donor or recipient. CD3+CD4+ and CD3+CD8+ populations were FACS-sorted from unstimulated pre-transplant donor and recipient cells taken from spleen or lymph nodes. The germline V gene encodes CDR1 LGHNA and CDR2 YNFKEQ. Deletion took 0 bases off V and 0 bases off J, with a span of 12 bases between the germline ends. The CDR3 measures 17 amino acids from cysteine to phenylalanine. Only the CDR3 part of the read is kept: 51 bases, read in frame from the first base. Receptor libraries were prepared by the immunoSEQ multiplex PCR assay. For most patients, genomic DNA was isolated using the Qiagen DNeasy Blood and Tissue Kit and was shipped frozen to Adaptive Biotechnologies for TCR sequencing. High-throughput TCR-beta CDR3 sequencing of genomic DNA from most patients was performed by Adaptive Biotechnologies. The source study handled its data this way. TCR sequencing data for approximately 17 patients were retrieved from Adaptive's ImmunoSEQ software; three other patients were processed with MiXCR and VDJtools. CD4 versus CD8 sorting errors were corrected by removing sequences found in both subsets at a frequency ratio below 5:1. Because the origin of CDR3 nucleotide sequences shared between donor and recipient could not be assigned, those sequences were removed. To count as alloreactive, a clone needed at least 2-fold expansion over unstimulated cells and a minimum CFSE-low frequency of 0.002% (template counts) or 0.001% (read counts). Clones were considered mappable if detected in sequenced pre-transplant spleen, lymph node, or MLR CFSE-low populations of the donor or recipient. The cumulative frequency of alloreactive clones was calculated as a percentage of all sequences, weighted by copy number. Held by TCRdb, this immuneACCESS table contains in-frame sequences only and omits some clones. Under half of the omission traces to an unresolved V gene where checked; the cause of the rest is unknown. The D gene and trimming were derived from the DNA, and the V and J assignments and clone size from that table. This sample comprises 60,000 to 80,000 clones, less than 95% of them detected only once. The ten largest clones represent approximately 1.3% of the sample.

Remarks on this clone: What antigen it recognizes has not been identified. No much larger clone exists at a distance of one base, and base qualities are not known.

The chain is assembled from TRBV4-2 and TRBJ2-1, with TRBD2 as a weak D call on 6 bases. The sample consisted of unstimulated CD8+ T cells sorted from spleen or lymph node cells, taken before intestinal transplant. The receptor's source is a human donor who received an intestinal transplant. CDR3 protein: CASSQDRAGSSYNEQFF. The base sequence is TGTGCCAGCAGCCAAGATAGGGCGGGGAGCTCCTACAATGAGCAGTTCTTC.